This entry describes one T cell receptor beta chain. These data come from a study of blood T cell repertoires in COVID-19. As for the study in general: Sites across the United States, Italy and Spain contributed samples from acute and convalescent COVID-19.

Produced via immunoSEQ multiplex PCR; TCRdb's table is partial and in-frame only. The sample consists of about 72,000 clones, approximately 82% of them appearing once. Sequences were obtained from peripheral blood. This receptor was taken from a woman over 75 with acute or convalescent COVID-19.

The CDR3 loop is CASSSPGQTYGYTF. The DNA for the CDR3 is TGCGCCAGCAGCTCCCCGGGACAGACCTATGGCTACACCTTC. This chain joins TRBV4-1 and TRBJ1-2; TRBD1 matches 7 bases. This CDR3 region has 14 residues. J gave up 4 bases and V 5 bases, and 7 bases lay outside the gene matches. CDR1 and CDR2 from the germline V gene are MGHRA and YSYEKL.